The 24 T cell receptor beta chains presented below share a single source sample, sequenced in a study of blood T cell repertoires in COVID-19. Assay used: immunoSEQ multiplex PCR; TCRdb lists only in-frame clones, some missing. The table lists approximately 290,000 clones, around 85% of them singletons. What was sequenced was peripheral blood. The receptor set was obtained from a human donor with COVID-19, enrolled during active disease. The donor label of this sample is uncertain.

This clone turned up a few times. The genes are TRBV5-1 and TRBJ2-3; a possible D gene is TRBD1 (5 bases). The CDR3 is made up of 14 amino acids. The V gene's germline CDR1 is SGHRS and CDR2 YFSETQ. V lost 5 bases to trimming and J lost 1 base, with 11 bases between them. The CDR3 sequence: CASRDTGGTDTQYF. The CDR3 nucleotides are TGCGCCAGCAGGGACACTGGTGGCACAGATACGCAGTATTTT.

The chain links TRBV19 to TRBJ1-3; tentatively, D is TRBD1 (5 bases). V was trimmed by 6 bases and J by 4 bases, leaving 10 bases between them. Germline-derived CDR1 and CDR2 are LNHDA and SQIVND (reference sequence). The CDR3 extends over 13 amino acids. The CDR3 sequence: CASRQAGGNTIYF. The CDR3 region has the DNA TGTGCCAGTAGACAGGCGGGAGGAAACACCATATATTTT.

This chain connects TRBV21-1 to TRBJ2-2; TRBD2 was called by the table and not checked on the DNA. TRBV21-1 is an annotated pseudogene. The CDR3 loop spans 16 amino acids. The CDR3 nucleotides are TGTGCCAGCAGCAACAGGACTAGCAGGAACACCGGGGAGCTGTTTTTT. Encoded protein: CASSNRTSRNTGELFF.

The chain is built from TRBV19 and TRBJ2-1; TRBD2 matches 7 bases. The V gene's germline CDR1 is LNHDA and CDR2 SQIVND (reference sequence). The J segment lost 0 bases and the V segment lost 5 bases, leaving 10 bases of the junction unmatched. This CDR3 is built from 17 residues. The CDR3 here is CASSLLSGVSSYNEQFF. CDR3 DNA: TGTGCCAGTAGTTTATTGAGCGGGGTAAGCTCCTACAATGAGCAGTTCTTC.

This rearrangement joins TRBV7-9 to TRBJ2-1, with TRBD1 matching 9 bases. The CDR3 runs 14 residues. Unmatched junction bases numbered 1, after V lost 0 bases and J lost 7 bases. CDR1 and CDR2 from the germline V gene are SEHNR and FQNEAQ (reference sequence). The CDR3 is CASSLAQGANEQFF. CDR3 DNA: TGTGCCAGCAGCTTAGCACAGGGGGCGAATGAGCAGTTCTTC.

The chain joins TRBV19 to TRBJ2-1; D remains unclear. The CDR3 has 14 amino acids. In germline, CDR1 is LNHDA, CDR2 SQIVND (reference sequence). Trimming cost V 6 bases and J 12 bases, with 21 bases left between them. This CDR3 reads CASSPQHDSRVQFF. CDR3 nucleotides: TGTGCCAGTAGCCCACAACATGACTCGCGTGTGCAGTTCTTC.

The chain links TRBV6-6 to TRBJ2-3; unclear D gene. Germline CDR1 and CDR2: MNHNY and SVGAGI (reference sequence). The CDR3 is 11 residues long. V was clipped by 5 bases and J by 6 bases, with 6 bases between them. The CDR3 loop is CASSPSDTQYF. The CDR3 coding sequence is TGTGCCAGCAGTCCCTCCGATACGCAGTATTTT.

On this clone: Additional DNA sequences in this sample encode the identical CDR3. The gene calls are TRBV5-1 and TRBJ1-1; 7 nucleotides line up with TRBD1. The CDR3 contains 14 residues. The junction had 7 bases not matched to a gene; V was cut back by 4 bases and J by 4 bases. Per germline, CDR1 SGHRS and CDR2 YFSETQ. This CDR3 reads CASSLRQGGTEAFF. The DNA of the CDR3 is TGCGCCAGCAGCCTAAGACAGGGTGGCACTGAAGCTTTCTTT. Complete variable domain (other parts from reference TRBV5-1 and TRBJ1-1): KAGVTQTPRYLIKTRGQQVTLSCSPISGHRSVSWYQQTPGQGLQFLFEYFSETQRNKGNFPGRFSGRQFSNSRSEMNVSTLELGDSALYLCASSLRQGGTEAFFGQGTRLTVV.

The chain carries TRBV10-3 and TRBJ2-1; 8 bases map to TRBD2. V lost 2 bases to trimming and J lost 11 bases; unmatched junction nucleotides: 11. The CDR3 is 15 residues long. Germline V lookup: CDR1 ENHRY, CDR2 SYGVKD. The CDR3 reads CAISEKETSATKQFF. The CDR3 DNA reads as TGTGCCATCAGTGAGAAGGAGACTAGCGCCACTAAGCAGTTCTTC.

A word on this clone: This CDR3 is also generated by other DNA sequences in the sample. The gene calls are TRBV15 and TRBJ1-3; 9 positions match TRBD1. Trimming at V came to 5 bases and at J to 4 bases, leaving 6 bases not matched to a gene. This CDR3 has 15 residues. Germline CDR1 and CDR2: LNHNV and YYDKDF (reference sequence). The CDR3 DNA reads TGTGCCACCAGCCGGGACAGGGTCTCCGGAAACACCATATATTTT. This codes for CATSRDRVSGNTIYF.

This sequence joins TRBV7-8 and TRBJ2-3; D possibly corresponds to TRBD2 (5 bases). V was clipped by 9 bases and J by 4 bases, with 17 bases between them. The CDR3 covers 14 residues. Germline V gene sequence: CDR1 SGHVS, CDR2 FQNEAQ. The CDR3 region has the DNA TGTGCCAGTGCGAGGGCTAGTGTGTCAGATACGCAGTATTTT. This encodes CASARASVSDTQYF.

The chain links TRBV7-9 to TRBJ2-7; TRBD1 is a possible D gene (5 bases). CDR3 length: 15 residues. CDR1 SEHNR and CDR2 FQNEAQ come from the germline V gene (reference sequence). V lost 1 base and J 4 bases, leaving 14 bases between the germline ends. CDR3 in DNA: TGTGCCAGCAGCTTAGATTTAGGGTCAGGGTACGAGCAGTACTTC. Protein: CASSLDLGSGYEQYF.

The chain links TRBV7-2 to TRBJ2-1, with 7 nucleotides matching TRBD2. The germline gives CDR1 SGHTA, CDR2 FQGNSA. The CDR3 runs to 15 residues. The V segment lost 1 base and the J segment 3 bases; nucleotides outside the gene matches: 3. For the CDR3, the DNA is TGTGCCAGCAGCTTAGACGCGGGGGACTACAATGAGCAGTTCTTC. Its protein is CASSLDAGDYNEQFF. Together with reference TRBV7-2 and TRBJ2-1, the CDR3 gives the full variable domain: GAGVSQSPSNKVTEKGKDVELRCDPISGHTALYWYRQSLGQGLEFLIYFQGNSAPDKSGLPSDRFSAERTGGSVSTLTIQRTQQEDSAVYLCASSLDAGDYNEQFFGPGTRLTVL.

This sequence joins TRBV28 and TRBJ2-3; no clear D gene. Deletions cut 6 bases from V and 14 bases from J, with 24 bases between. Germline CDR1 reads MDHEN; CDR2 reads SYDVKM. This CDR3 contains 14 residues. The CDR3 DNA reads as TGTGCCAGCAGCCCTACCGCGGCCTCCGTGAAGTGGTATTTT. This sequence encodes CASSPTAASVKWYF.

This clone has at least ten counts. This sequence joins TRBV11-2 and TRBJ1-2; D is uncertain. Germline V gene data show CDR1 as SGHAT and CDR2 as FQNNGV. Trimming took 2 bases from V and 2 from J, leaving 9 bases between them. The CDR3 runs to 14 residues. The CDR3 here is CASSLPTRNYGYTF. The CDR3, as DNA: TGTGCCAGCAGCTTACCGACAAGGAACTATGGCTACACCTTC.

This chain links TRBV5-8 with TRBJ2-1; D uncertain. Germline CDR1 reads SGHTS; CDR2 reads YDEGEE. The CDR3 runs to 14 residues. V shed 5 bases and J shed 4 bases, with 13 bases lying between them. DNA of the CDR3: TGTGCCAGCAGGCCTTTTCGGAGATACAATGAGCAGTTCTTC. Its translation: CASRPFRRYNEQFF.

The chain combines TRBV6-6 with TRBJ2-7; 7 bases are a match to TRBD1. The CDR3 sequence is 13 residues long. Unmatched junction bases numbered 3, after V lost 5 bases and J lost 2 bases. Germline V gene lookup returns CDR1 MNHNY and CDR2 SVGAGI (reference sequence). CDR3 amino acids: CASSDGTAYEQYF. Here the CDR3 DNA reads TGTGCCAGCAGTGATGGGACAGCCTACGAGCAGTACTTC.

This chain connects TRBV28 to TRBJ1-4; tentative D call: TRBD1 (5 bases). Germline V CDR1 and CDR2: MDHEN, SYDVKM. Trimming took off 5 bases at V and 6 bases at J, with 16 bases between the two ends. The CDR3 has 15 amino acids. CDR3 nucleotides: TGTGCCAGCAGTATACCGACGGGGGGACATGAAAAACTGTTTTTT. Amino acid sequence: CASSIPTGGHEKLFF. Based on the CDR3 plus reference TRBV28 and TRBJ1-4, the full variable domain is DVKVTQSSRYLVKRTGEKVFLECVQDMDHENMFWYRQDPGLGLRLIYFSYDVKMKEKGDIPEGYSVSREKKERFSLILESASTNQTSMYLCASSIPTGGHEKLFFGSGTQLSVL.

The chain is built from TRBV7-3 and TRBJ2-3; 11 bases align to TRBD2. After removal of 1 base from V and 2 bases from J, the junction contained 2 bases not matched to a gene. Germline V gene lookup returns CDR1 SGHTA and CDR2 FQGTGA. The CDR3 consists of 16 residues. CDR3 amino acids: CASSLRLAGTTDTQYF. The CDR3 DNA is TGTGCCAGCAGCTTAAGACTAGCGGGAACCACAGATACGCAGTATTTT.

The rearrangement uses TRBV19 and TRBJ1-2; unclear D gene. Trimming pared 3 bases from V and 0 bases from J, leaving 17 bases between. CDR3 length: 17 residues. Germline CDR1 is LNHDA and CDR2 is SQIVND (reference sequence). CDR3 residues: CASSIRVEAGTNYGYTF. In nucleotides, the CDR3 is TGTGCCAGTAGTATTAGGGTCGAAGCGGGAACTAACTATGGCTACACCTTC.

The chain employs TRBV2 and TRBJ2-7; unclear D gene. Trimming pared 2 bases from V and 0 bases from J, leaving 5 bases between. CDR3 size: 13 residues. Germline values: CDR1 SNHLY, CDR2 FYNNEI. CDR3 sequence: CASSELVSYEQYF. In DNA form, the CDR3 reads TGTGCCAGCAGTGAATTAGTCTCCTACGAGCAGTACTTC.

This clone was recorded a few times. The V call is TRBV28, the J call TRBJ1-4, with 8 bases fitting TRBD1. The CDR3 extends over 16 amino acids. Germline-derived CDR1 and CDR2 are MDHEN and SYDVKM. With V trimmed by 6 bases and J by 4 bases, 10 bases remained unmatched. CDR3 region: CASSPLTTGDNEKLFF. The CDR3, as DNA: TGTGCCAGCAGCCCTCTAACGACAGGGGATAATGAAAAACTGTTTTTT.

The chain couples TRBV30 to TRBJ1-4; 7 bases match TRBD1. Looked up from germline, CDR1 is GTSNPN and CDR2 is SVGIG (reference sequence). V dropped 1 base and J dropped 3; count of bases not matched to a gene: 2. This CDR3 region has 14 residues. CDR3 region: CAWSEDRANEKLFF. CDR3 nucleotide sequence: TGTGCCTGGAGTGAAGACAGGGCTAATGAAAAACTGTTTTTT.

CDR3 protein: CASSSRPGAVETQYF. In DNA form, the CDR3 reads TGTGCCAGCAGCTCGCGTCCAGGGGCAGTGGAGACCCAGTACTTC. The chain combines TRBV7-9 with TRBJ2-5; TRBD1 might be the D (6 bases). V shed 4 bases and J shed 5 bases, with 17 bases lying between them. Germline lookup yields CDR1 SEHNR and CDR2 FQNEAQ (reference sequence). The CDR3 contains 15 residues.